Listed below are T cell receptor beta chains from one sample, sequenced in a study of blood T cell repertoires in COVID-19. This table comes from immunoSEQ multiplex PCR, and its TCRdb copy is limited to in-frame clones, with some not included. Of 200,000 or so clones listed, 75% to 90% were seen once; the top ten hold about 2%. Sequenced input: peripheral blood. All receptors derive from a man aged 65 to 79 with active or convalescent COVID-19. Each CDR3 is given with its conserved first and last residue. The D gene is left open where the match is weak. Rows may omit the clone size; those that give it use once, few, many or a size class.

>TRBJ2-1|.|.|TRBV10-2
TGCGCCAGCAGTGAGTCGATAGGCGGGACGCCCTACAATGAGCAGTTCTTC
CASSESIGGTPYNEQFF
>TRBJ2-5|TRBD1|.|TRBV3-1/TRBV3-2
TGTGCCAGCAGCCAACCCGGGACAGGGGAAGAGACCCAGTACTTC
CASSQPGTGEETQYF
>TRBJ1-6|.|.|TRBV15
TGTGCCACCAACCCGAGTTACCGGGTCAATAATTCACCCCTCCACTTT
CATNPSYRVNNSPLHF
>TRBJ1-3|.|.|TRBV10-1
TGCGCCAGCAGGTTTTCCAACTACCTATCCTCTGGAAACACCATATATTTT
CASRFSNYLSSGNTIYF
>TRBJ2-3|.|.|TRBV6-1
TGTGCCAGCAGTGAAGCGAGGGCGGGTACGCAGTATTTT
CASSEARAGTQYF
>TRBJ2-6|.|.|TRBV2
TGTGCCAGCAGTGGTACAGGGACCTCTGGGGCCAACGTCCTGACTTTC
CASSGTGTSGANVLTF
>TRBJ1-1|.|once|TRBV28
TGTGCCAGCAGTTTGACAGCTGTACCGAACACTGAAGCTTTCTTT
CASSLTAVPNTEAFF
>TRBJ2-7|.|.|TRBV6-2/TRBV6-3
TGTGCCAGCAGTCAAACAGTCTACGAGCAGTACTTC
CASSQTVYEQYF
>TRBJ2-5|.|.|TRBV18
TGTGCCAGCTCACCAAAACGACCCGGGATCCAAGAGACCCAGTACTTC
CASSPKRPGIQETQYF
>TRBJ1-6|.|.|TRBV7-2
TGTGCCAGCAGCTTAATCAGGGCTGTGAATTCACCCCTCCACTTT
CASSLIRAVNSPLHF
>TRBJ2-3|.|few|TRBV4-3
TGCGCCAGCAGCCGAAAATTACTTACAGATACGCAGTATTTT
CASSRKLLTDTQYF
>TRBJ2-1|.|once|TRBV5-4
TGTGCCAGCAGCCTCGACCAACTACCGTTCCCTCCTTACAATGAGCAGTTCTTC
CASSLDQLPFPPYNEQFF
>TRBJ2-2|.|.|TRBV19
TGTGCCAGTAGTATAGTTCAGAGGGGGGAGCTGTTTTTT
CASSIVQRGELFF
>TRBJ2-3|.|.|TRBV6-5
TGTGCCAGCAGTTACGTGTGGGGGGGGGCTAGAGATACGCAGTATTTT
CASSYVWGGARDTQYF
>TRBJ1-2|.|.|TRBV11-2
TGTGCCAGCAGCCCGTCGGGGAATGGCTACACCTTC
CASSPSGNGYTF
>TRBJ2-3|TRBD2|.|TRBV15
TGTGCCACCAGCAGAGAACGAGGTAGCGGGACAAGCACAGATACGCAGTATTTT
CATSRERGSGTSTDTQYF
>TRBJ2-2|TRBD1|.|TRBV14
TGTGCCAGCAGCCGCCCGGGACAGTGGAACACCGGGGAGCTGTTTTTT
CASSRPGQWNTGELFF
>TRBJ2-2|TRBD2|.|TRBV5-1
TGCGCCAGCAGGGCCGGTGGGCCTAGCGGGGTTGCCGGGGAGCTGTTTTTT
CASRAGGPSGVAGELFF
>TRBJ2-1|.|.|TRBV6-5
TGTGCCAGCGTTGGCGGGCCAAGCTCCTACAATGAGCAGTTCTTC
CASVGGPSSYNEQFF
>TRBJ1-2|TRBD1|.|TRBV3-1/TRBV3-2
TGTGCCAGCAGCCTGAAGGGACAGGGGGCTTATGGCTACACCTTC
CASSLKGQGAYGYTF
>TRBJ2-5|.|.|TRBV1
TGCACCAGCAGCCAAGATGCGGGCGACCCCCAAGAGACCCAGTACTTC
CTSSQDAGDPQETQYF
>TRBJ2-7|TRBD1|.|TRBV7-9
TGTGCCAGCAGCCCCTTCGTAAGGACAGGCCCTCTCGAGCAGTACTTC
CASSPFVRTGPLEQYF
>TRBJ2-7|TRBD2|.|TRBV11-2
TGTGCCAGCAGGACTAGCGGGGGGGAAGACCCCTACGAGCAGTACTTC
CASRTSGGEDPYEQYF
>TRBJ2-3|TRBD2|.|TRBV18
TGTGCCAGCTCCGGACTAGCGGGAGACACAGATACGCAGTATTTT
CASSGLAGDTDTQYF
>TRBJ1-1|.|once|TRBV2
TGTGCCAGCAGAGTTGGGACATTCACTGAAGCTTTCTTT
CASRVGTFTEAFF
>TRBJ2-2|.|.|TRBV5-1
TGCGCCAGCAGCTTGGTTGTAACCGGGGAGCTGTTTTTT
CASSLVVTGELFF
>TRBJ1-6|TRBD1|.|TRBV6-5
TGTGCCAGTAACAGGGGGCGCCTGGGGTCACCCCTCCACTTT
CASNRGRLGSPLHF
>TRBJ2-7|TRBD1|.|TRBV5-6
TGTGCCAGCAGCTCCCCGGGACAGGGGGCATACGAGCAGTACTTC
CASSSPGQGAYEQYF
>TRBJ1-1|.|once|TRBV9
TGTGCCAGCAGCGTAGAAGGGGTTTCGAGAACTGAAGCTTTCTTT
CASSVEGVSRTEAFF
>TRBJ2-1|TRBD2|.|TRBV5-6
TGTGCCAGCAGCCCGGGACTAGCGGGAGGCAATGAGCAGTTCTTC
CASSPGLAGGNEQFF
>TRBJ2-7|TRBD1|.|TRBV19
TGTGCCAGTAGTGCACAGGGGGGAATCTACGAGCAGTACTTC
CASSAQGGIYEQYF
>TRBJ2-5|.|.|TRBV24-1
TGTGCCACCAGTGTAAAAGAGACCCAGTACTTC
CATSVKETQYF
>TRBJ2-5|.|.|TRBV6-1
TGTGCCAGCAGTGAAATGGCATTTGGGGGGGAGACCCAGTACTTC
CASSEMAFGGETQYF
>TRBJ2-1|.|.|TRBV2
TGTGCCAGCAGAAGGCGGACTTTCCCTAGGCTCTTC
CASRRRTFPRLF
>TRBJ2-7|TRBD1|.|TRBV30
TGTGCCTGGAAATTCTGGGACAGGGTTTCCTACGAGCAGTACTTC
CAWKFWDRVSYEQYF
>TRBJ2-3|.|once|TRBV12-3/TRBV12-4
TGTGCCAGCAGTCGGGAAGGTCTGACGCAGTATTTT
CASSREGLTQYF
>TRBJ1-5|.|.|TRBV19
TGTGCCAGTAGCGCACAACAGGGATTTTATCAGCCCCAGCATTTT
CASSAQQGFYQPQHF
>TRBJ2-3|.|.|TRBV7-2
TGTGCCAGCAGTCCAGGGGTCAACACAGATACGCAGTATTTT
CASSPGVNTDTQYF
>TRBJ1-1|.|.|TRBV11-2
TGTGCCAGCAGCTTAGATGCTAAGAACACTGAAGCTTTCTTT
CASSLDAKNTEAFF
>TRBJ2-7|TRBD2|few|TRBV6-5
TGTGCCAGCGGGGGGGGACCATACGAGCAGTACTTC
CASGGGPYEQYF
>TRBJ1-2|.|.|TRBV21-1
TGTGCCAGCAGCAAAGCTTTTAACAACCGATATAACTATGGCTACACCTTC
CASSKAFNNRYNYGYTF
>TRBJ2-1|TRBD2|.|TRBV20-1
TGCAGTGCTAGTGTTCTAGCGGGAACTGGTAATGAGCAGTTCTTC
CSASVLAGTGNEQFF
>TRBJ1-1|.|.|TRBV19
TGTGCCAGTAGCCCGACAGTGAACACTGAAGCTTTCTTT
CASSPTVNTEAFF
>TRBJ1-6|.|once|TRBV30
TGTGCGTCCCGGGGGGCGACGGGGTCACCCCTCCACTTT
CASRGATGSPLHF
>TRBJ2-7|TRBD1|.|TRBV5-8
TGTGCCAGCAGCATACCGACAGGGTCGAGGTACGAGCAGTACTTC
CASSIPTGSRYEQYF
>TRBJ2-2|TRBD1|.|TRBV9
TGTGCCAGCAGCGCGGACAGGGGGCGCGGTGGTACCGGGGAGCTGTTTTTT
CASSADRGRGGTGELFF
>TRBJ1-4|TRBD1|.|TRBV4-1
TGCGCCAGCAGCCAACCTCCGGGACAGGGTAGGGATAAAGAAAAACTGTTTTTT
CASSQPPGQGRDKEKLFF
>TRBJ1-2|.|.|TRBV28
TGTGCCAGCAAGCTGGGCCCGACGGGCTACACCTTC
CASKLGPTGYTF
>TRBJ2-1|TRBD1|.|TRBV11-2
TGTGCCAGCAGCACCGGGACAGGGTTTTTTGAGCAGTTCTTC
CASSTGTGFFEQFF
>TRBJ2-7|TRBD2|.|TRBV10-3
TGTGCCATCAGAACAACTAGCGGGAGCTACGAGCAGTACTTC
CAIRTTSGSYEQYF
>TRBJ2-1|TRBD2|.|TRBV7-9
TGTGCCAGCATCAAAGCGGGAGGGCCTTTTCGCTCCTACAATGAGCAGTTCTTC
CASIKAGGPFRSYNEQFF
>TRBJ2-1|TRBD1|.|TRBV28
TGTGCCAGCAAGGGGTCTCCGCGAGGACAGGCAAGGCTGTTATCCTACAATGAGCAGTTCTTC
CASKGSPRGQARLLSYNEQFF
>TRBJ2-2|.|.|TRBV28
TGTGCCAGCAGTTTGGCCGGGACAACGAACACCGGGGAGCTGTTTTTT
CASSLAGTTNTGELFF
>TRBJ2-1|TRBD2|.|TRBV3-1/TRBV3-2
TGTGCCAGCAGCCCGAGCGGGGGGCCCTACAATGAGCAGTTCTTC
CASSPSGGPYNEQFF
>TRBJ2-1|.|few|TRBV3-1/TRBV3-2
TGTGCCAGCAGCTTTACAACATCAGGCAATGAGCAGTTCTTC
CASSFTTSGNEQFF
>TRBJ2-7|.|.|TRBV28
TGTGCCAGCAGTTTATCCGGGTACGAGCAGTACTTC
CASSLSGYEQYF
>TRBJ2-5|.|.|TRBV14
TGTGCCAGCAGCCAAGTTCCGGGCCAAGAGACCCAGTACTTC
CASSQVPGQETQYF